Shown below are 3 T cell receptor beta chains from a single sample sequenced in a study of blood T cell repertoires in COVID-19. The data were produced by immunoSEQ multiplex PCR, yet TCRdb's version contains in-frame clones alone and is incomplete. The table lists some 41,000 clones, 82% of them singletons, with 4% to 5.5% in the top ten. Sequences were obtained from peripheral blood. These receptors originate from a woman in her sixties or seventies with acute or convalescent COVID-19.

This clone has just one count. This chain uses TRBV7-9 with TRBJ2-5, with a weak D call TRBD2 (5 bases). Germline values: CDR1 SEHNR, CDR2 FQNEAQ (reference sequence). The CDR3 contains 15 residues. The ends were cut back, 2 bases at V and 1 base at J, with 11 bases in the middle. CDR3 nucleotide sequence: TGTGCCAGCAGCTTAAAGGAGGCTAGCCAAGAGACCCAGTACTTC. As protein: CASSLKEASQETQYF.

The rearrangement uses TRBV6-5 and TRBJ1-2; TRBD1 matches 10 bases. Germline trimming cut 6 bases from V and 10 bases from J; bases unmatched to any gene: 14. The CDR3 covers 15 residues. Germline assignment: CDR1 MNHEY and CDR2 SVGAGI. CDR3 amino acids: CASRPSNRDRGYYTF. The CDR3 nucleotides are TGTGCCAGCAGGCCCTCGAACCGGGACAGGGGATACTACACCTTC.

CDR3 nucleotides: TGTGCCAGCAGCCCCGGACTAGCGGGAGATCGTTTTCGGGACGGGGAGCTGTTTTTT. This codes for CASSPGLAGDRFRDGELFF. The chain employs TRBV11-3 and TRBJ2-2, with TRBD2 matching 13 bases. Germline lookup yields CDR1 SGHNT and CDR2 YENEEA. The CDR3 extends over 19 amino acids. The V and J ends lost 5 bases and 7 bases, in that order; junction bases with no gene match: 16.